This T cell receptor beta chain was sequenced during a study of blood T cell repertoires in COVID-19. On the study more broadly: Acute and convalescent COVID-19 specimens originated in the United States, Italy and Spain. Sources were T cells, B-cell-depleted T cells, or PBMCs; the material itself was cDNA or gDNA.

The V gene's germline CDR1 is MDHEN and CDR2 SYDVKM. Trimming removed 2 bases from V and 1 base from J, with 10 bases in between. There are 15 residues in the CDR3. How the authors handled the data: Estimation of nucleated cell counts relied on the amplification of reference gene primers. Clones were sequenced by immunoSEQ multiplex PCR, and TCRdb holds only the in-frame ones, with some missing. V and J calls and clone size are those listed in that table; D and trimming were worked out from the DNA. The table has around 300,000 clones, approximately 88% seen once. The rearrangement joins TRBV28 to TRBJ2-3; tentatively, D is TRBD1 (6 bases). The receptor's source is a woman aged 45-60 years with active or convalescent COVID-19. The sample consisted of peripheral blood. The CDR3 DNA reads as TGTGCCAGCAGTTTACCTGCAGGGGGCACAGATACGCAGTATTTT. Its translation: CASSLPAGGTDTQYF.